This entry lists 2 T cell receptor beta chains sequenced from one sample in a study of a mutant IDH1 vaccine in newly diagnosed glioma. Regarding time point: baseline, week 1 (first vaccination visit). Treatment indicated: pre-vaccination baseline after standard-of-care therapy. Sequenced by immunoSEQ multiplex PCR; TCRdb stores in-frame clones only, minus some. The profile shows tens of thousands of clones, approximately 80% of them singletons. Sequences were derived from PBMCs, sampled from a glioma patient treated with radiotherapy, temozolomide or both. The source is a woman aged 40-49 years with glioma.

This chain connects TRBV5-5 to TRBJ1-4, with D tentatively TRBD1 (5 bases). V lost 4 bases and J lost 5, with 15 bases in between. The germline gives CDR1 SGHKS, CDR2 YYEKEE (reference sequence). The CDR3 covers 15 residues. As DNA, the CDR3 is TGTGCCAGCAGCCCTAGGCGGGGGGGGAATGAAAAACTGTTTTTT. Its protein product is CASSPRRGGNEKLFF.

The CDR3 bases are TGCGCCAGCAGTCAAGGAGGGAACACTGAAGCTTTCTTT. This encodes CASSQGGNTEAFF. The chain links TRBV5-1 to TRBJ1-1, with D unclear. The CDR3 has 13 residues. CDR1 and CDR2 from the germline V gene are SGHRS and YFSETQ. Trimming shortened V by 5 bases and J by 1 base, and 9 bases separated the two germline ends.